This T cell receptor beta chain derives from a study of T cell responses to AZD1222 COVID-19 vaccine. Overall study context: The analysis combined second doses at about 4 or about 12 weeks.

Germline CDR1 and CDR2: LGHDT and YNNKEL (reference sequence). The CDR3 is made up of 14 amino acids. V shed 2 bases, J shed 4 bases, and the junction held 4 bases outside the gene matches. A word on this clone: Antigen: not known.

The study, taken as a whole, reports: Clonal diversity was possibly underestimated, and white British individuals and females predominated among donors. Of spike-specific TCRs, nearly half reportedly target regions left unmutated in variants. Of the AZD1222 recipients, only 5 to 7 were seropositive at baseline.

The protocol was immunoSEQ multiplex PCR, while the TCRdb copy is restricted to in-frame clones and leaves out a portion. The sample lists around 86,000 clones, nearly 90% occurring once. The receptor comes from an adult in good health. The sample was peripheral blood, taken on day 0 of AZD1222 vaccination. The chain recombines TRBV3-1 (or the pseudogene TRBV3-2) with TRBJ2-7; 8 bases are a match to TRBD1. The CDR3 spells CASSQQGARYEQYF. CDR3 sequence (DNA): TGTGCCAGCAGCCAACAGGGGGCTCGATACGAGCAGTACTTC.